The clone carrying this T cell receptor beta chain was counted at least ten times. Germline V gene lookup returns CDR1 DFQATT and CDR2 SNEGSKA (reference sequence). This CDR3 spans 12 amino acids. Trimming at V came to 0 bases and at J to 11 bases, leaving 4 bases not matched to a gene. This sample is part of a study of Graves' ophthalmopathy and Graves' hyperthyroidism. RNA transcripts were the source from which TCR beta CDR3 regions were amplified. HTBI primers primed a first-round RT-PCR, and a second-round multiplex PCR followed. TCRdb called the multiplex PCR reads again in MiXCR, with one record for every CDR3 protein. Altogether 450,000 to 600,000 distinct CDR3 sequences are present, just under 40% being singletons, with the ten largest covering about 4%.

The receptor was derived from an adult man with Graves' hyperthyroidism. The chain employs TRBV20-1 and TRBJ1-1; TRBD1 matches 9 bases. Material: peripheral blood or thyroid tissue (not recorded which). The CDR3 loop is CSARETGTGAFF. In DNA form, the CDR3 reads TGCAGTGCTAGAGAGACCGGGACAGGGGCTTTCTTT.